The clone carrying this TCR beta chain was detected once. The data were obtained in a study of shared clonotypes between healthy human individuals. The CDR3 has 13 residues. Germline V gene sequence: CDR1 SGHTA, CDR2 FQGNSA. V gave up 0 bases and J gave up 6 bases, with 9 bases separating them. The assay was immunoSEQ multiplex PCR, and TCRdb's table has in-frame clones only and misses some. The sample lists about a million clones, less than 85% occurring once. This sequence was found in a man aged 18-30 years in good health. The sequenced sample was memory CD4+ T cells sorted from blood. Subset noted: CD45RA-negative fraction. V gene TRBV7-2 combines with J gene TRBJ2-7; D is unresolved. The CDR3 reads CASSLALRSEQYF. For the CDR3, the DNA is TGTGCCAGCAGCTTAGCGCTCAGGAGCGAGCAGTACTTC.